Included here is one T cell receptor (beta chain) sequence, with context. What it recognizes is unknown. These data belong to a study of monozygotic twins with cystic fibrosis. General study findings and limits: J usage was most co-twin-similar in 8 of 16 pairs, V in 13.

Assay: immunoSEQ multiplex PCR; the TCRdb copy retains only in-frame clones and omits some. Of 13,000 to 15,000 clones in the sample, roughly 98% were seen once. J lost 8 bases, V lost 3 bases, and 15 bases had no gene match. This CDR3 has 16 amino acids. In germline, CDR1 is KGHSH, CDR2 LQKENI. The sample taken for sequencing was blood. J is TRBJ2-5 and V is TRBV18; 7 bases map to TRBD2. The origin of this receptor is a girl aged 2-9 years with cystic fibrosis. CDR3 residues: CASSPMLSIREDTQYF. CDR3 in DNA: TGTGCCAGCTCACCTATGCTATCTATCCGGGAGGATACCCAGTACTTC.